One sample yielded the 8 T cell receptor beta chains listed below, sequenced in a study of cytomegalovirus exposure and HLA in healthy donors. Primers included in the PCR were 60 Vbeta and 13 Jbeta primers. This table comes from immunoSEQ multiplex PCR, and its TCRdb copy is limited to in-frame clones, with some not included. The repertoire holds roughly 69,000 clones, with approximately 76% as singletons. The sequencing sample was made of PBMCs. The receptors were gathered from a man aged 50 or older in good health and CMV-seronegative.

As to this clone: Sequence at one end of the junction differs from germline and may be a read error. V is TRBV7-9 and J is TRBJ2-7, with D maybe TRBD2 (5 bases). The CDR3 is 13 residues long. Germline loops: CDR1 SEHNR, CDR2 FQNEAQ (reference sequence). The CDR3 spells CSSQQVGRDEQYF. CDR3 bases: TGTTCCAGCCAGCAGGTAGGGAGAGACGAGCAGTACTTC.

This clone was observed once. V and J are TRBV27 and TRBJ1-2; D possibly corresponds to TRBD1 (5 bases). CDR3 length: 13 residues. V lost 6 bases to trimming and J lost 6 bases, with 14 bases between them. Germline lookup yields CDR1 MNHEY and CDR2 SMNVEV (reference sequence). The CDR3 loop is CASRPPGKHGYTF. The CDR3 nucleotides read TGTGCCAGCAGGCCACCAGGGAAACATGGCTACACCTTC.

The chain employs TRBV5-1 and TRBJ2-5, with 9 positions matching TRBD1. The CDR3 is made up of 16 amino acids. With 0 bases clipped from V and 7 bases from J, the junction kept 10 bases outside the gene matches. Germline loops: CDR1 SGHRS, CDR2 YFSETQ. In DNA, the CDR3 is TGCGCCAGCAGCTTGGTCGGGACAGGGTCGGCCGGGACCCAGTACTTC. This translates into CASSLVGTGSAGTQYF.

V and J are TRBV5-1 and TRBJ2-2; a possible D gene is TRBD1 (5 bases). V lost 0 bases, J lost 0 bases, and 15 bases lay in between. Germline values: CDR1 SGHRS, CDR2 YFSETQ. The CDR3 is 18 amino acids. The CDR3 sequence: CASSLALGQGPNTGELFF. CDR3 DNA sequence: TGCGCCAGCAGCTTGGCACTTGGGCAGGGTCCGAACACCGGGGAGCTGTTTTTT.

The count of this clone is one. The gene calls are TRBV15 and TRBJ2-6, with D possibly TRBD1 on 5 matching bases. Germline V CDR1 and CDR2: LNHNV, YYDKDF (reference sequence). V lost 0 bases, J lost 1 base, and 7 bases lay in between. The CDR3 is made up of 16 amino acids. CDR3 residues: CATSRDRASGANVLTF. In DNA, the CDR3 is TGTGCCACCAGCAGAGACAGGGCGTCTGGGGCCAACGTCCTGACTTTC.

In nucleotides, the CDR3 is TGCGCCAGCAGCTTGCTGGGACTAGCGGTCGGAGAGACCCAGTACTTC. Its protein is CASSLLGLAVGETQYF. J is TRBJ2-5 and V is TRBV5-1; 11 bases fit TRBD2. CDR1 SGHRS and CDR2 YFSETQ come from the germline V gene. This CDR3 has 16 amino acids. V gave up 1 base and J gave up 4 bases; unmatched junction bases: 6.

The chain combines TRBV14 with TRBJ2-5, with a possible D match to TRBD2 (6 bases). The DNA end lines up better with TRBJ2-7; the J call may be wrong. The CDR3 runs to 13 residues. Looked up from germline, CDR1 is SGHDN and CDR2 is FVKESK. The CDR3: CASSRDFYYEQYF. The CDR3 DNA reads TGTGCCAGCAGTCGGGACTTTTACTACGAGCAGTACTTC.

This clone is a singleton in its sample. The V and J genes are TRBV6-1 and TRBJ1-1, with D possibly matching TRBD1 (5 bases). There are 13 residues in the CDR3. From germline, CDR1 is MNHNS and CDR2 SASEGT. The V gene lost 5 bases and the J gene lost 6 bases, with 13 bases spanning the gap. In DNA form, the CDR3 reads TGTGCCAGCAGTAAGACAGACCGCGCTGAAGCTTTCTTT. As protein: CASSKTDRAEAFF.